This is a list of T cell receptor beta chains from one sample in a study of T cell changes during pregnancy in multiple sclerosis. Data came from immunoSEQ multiplex PCR; TCRdb stores just in-frame clones and leaves some out. This sample carries tens of thousands of clones, almost 95% of them seen once, and the ten largest clones take roughly 4.7%. Here the sequenced sample was CD8+ T cells from peripheral blood mononuclear cells, taken in the first trimester of pregnancy. These receptors originate from a female donor with multiple sclerosis, enrolled in a pregnancy study. Each CDR3 is given with its conserved first and last residue. A D gene is named only where the DNA matches it firmly. Rows may omit the clone size; those that give it use once, few, many or a size class.

clone_size	j_call	d_call	v_call	cdr3_aa	cdr3_nt
.	TRBJ2-2	.	TRBV14	CASSQVRLNTGELFF	TGTGCCAGCAGCCAAGTTCGGTTGAACACCGGGGAGCTGTTTTTT
.	TRBJ1-3	TRBD1	TRBV7-6	CASSKRPGTVSTENTIYF	TGTGCCAGCAGCAAAAGACCTGGGACAGTTAGTACTGAGAACACCATATATTTT
.	TRBJ2-7	.	TRBV7-3	CASSHGRAPFEQYF	TGTGCCAGCAGCCACGGCAGGGCCCCTTTCGAGCAGTACTTC
.	TRBJ1-3	.	TRBV2	CASNPGNGNTIYF	TGTGCCAGCAACCCAGGGAATGGAAACACCATATATTTT
.	TRBJ2-7	TRBD1	TRBV4-1	CASSHRTGYEQYF	TGCGCCAGCAGCCACCGGACAGGGTACGAGCAGTACTTC
.	TRBJ2-1	TRBD1	TRBV28	CASRLGTGLEQFF	TGTGCCAGCAGGCTCGGGACAGGGCTTGAGCAGTTCTTC
once	TRBJ1-3	.	TRBV27	CASSPRSGTIYF	TGTGCCAGCAGCCCTCGGTCCGGCACCATATATTTT
.	TRBJ2-5	.	TRBV2	CASMGPRETQYF	TGTGCCAGCATGGGGCCAAGGGAGACCCAGTACTTC
.	TRBJ2-7	TRBD1	TRBV13	CASSQGDSDYEQYF	TGTGCCAGCAGCCAGGGGGACAGCGACTACGAGCAGTACTTC
.	TRBJ1-2	TRBD1	TRBV4-2	CASSPETGAVLVYGYTF	TGTGCCAGCAGCCCAGAGACAGGGGCGGTCCTGGTCTATGGCTACACCTTC
.	TRBJ1-1	TRBD1	TRBV28	CASSLVTGRTEAFF	TGTGCCAGCAGTTTAGTGACAGGGAGGACTGAAGCTTTCTTT
.	TRBJ2-2	TRBD2	TRBV6-1	CASTPAGDTGELFF	TGTGCCAGCACTCCAGCGGGGGACACCGGGGAGCTGTTTTTT
.	TRBJ2-3	TRBD2	TRBV6-4	CASSDSAGGPDTQYF	TGTGCCAGCAGTGACTCAGCGGGGGGGCCAGATACGCAGTATTTT
.	TRBJ2-1	TRBD2	TRBV6-5	CASSYLLAGGEQFF	TGTGCCAGCAGTTACCTTCTAGCGGGGGGAGAGCAGTTCTTC
once	TRBJ2-7	.	TRBV7-6	CASSDMFEQYF	TGTGCCAGCAGCGACATGTTTGAGCAGTACTTC
.	TRBJ2-7	.	TRBV7-6	CASSLAPPEQNSYEQYF	TGTGCCAGCAGCTTAGCGCCGCCGGAGCAGAATTCCTACGAGCAGTACTTC
once	TRBJ2-5	.	TRBV7-9	CASSPNPGETQYF	TGTGCCAGCAGCCCCAATCCCGGGGAGACCCAGTACTTC
.	TRBJ2-3	TRBD1	TRBV7-9	CASSFAIDRVPDTQYF	TGTGCCAGCAGCTTTGCTATAGACAGGGTCCCAGATACGCAGTATTTT
medium-sized	TRBJ2-4	.	TRBV15	CATSGSRQDGLAKNIQYF	TGTGCCACCAGCGGGTCCAGACAGGACGGACTAGCCAAAAACATTCAGTACTTC
few	TRBJ1-1	TRBD1	TRBV5-5	CASSWKGQVNTEAFF	TGTGCCAGCAGCTGGAAGGGACAGGTAAACACTGAAGCTTTCTTT
.	TRBJ2-7	.	TRBV28	CASSLFVDSSYEQYF	TGTGCCAGCAGTTTATTCGTGGACAGCTCCTACGAGCAGTACTTC
.	TRBJ2-7	.	TRBV6-5	CASRGGASSSYEQYF	TGTGCCAGCAGAGGAGGGGCCTCGAGCTCCTACGAGCAGTACTTC
.	TRBJ2-6	TRBD1	TRBV7-8	CASSLGQGWANVLTF	TGTGCCAGCAGCTTGGGACAGGGGTGGGCCAACGTCCTGACTTTC
.	TRBJ1-4	TRBD1	TRBV5-4	CASSTTGTGVEKLFF	TGTGCCAGCAGCACCACCGGGACAGGGGTGGAAAAACTGTTTTTT
.	TRBJ1-3	.	TRBV7-6	CASSAVEGGSGNTIYF	TGTGCCAGCAGCGCAGTCGAGGGTGGCTCTGGAAACACCATATATTTT
.	TRBJ1-5	.	TRBV27	CASRGGVTQPQHF	TGTGCCAGCAGGGGGGGTGTGACACAGCCCCAGCATTTT
.	TRBJ2-7	TRBD1	TRBV30	CAWSQGATYEQYF	TGTGCCTGGAGTCAGGGGGCGACCTACGAGCAGTACTTC
.	TRBJ1-1	.	TRBV13	CASSPTGARGDTEAFF	TGTGCCAGCAGCCCCACGGGCGCACGGGGGGACACTGAAGCTTTCTTT
.	TRBJ1-2	TRBD1	TRBV5-8	CASSLEGQSYGYTF	TGTGCCAGCAGCTTGGAGGGACAGTCCTATGGCTACACCTTC
.	TRBJ1-1	.	TRBV4-3	CASSQDQGTSEAFF	TGCGCCAGCAGCCAAGATCAGGGGACCTCTGAAGCTTTCTTT
few	TRBJ1-1	.	TRBV7-9	CASSLASGAPGTEAFF	TGTGCCAGCAGCTTAGCGAGCGGGGCGCCAGGCACTGAAGCTTTCTTT
.	TRBJ2-7	TRBD1	TRBV12-5	CASGPTGIEQYF	TGTGCTAGTGGCCCGACAGGGATCGAGCAGTACTTC
.	TRBJ2-5	.	TRBV9	CASSTRTANQETQYF	TGTGCCAGCAGCACCCGGACAGCGAACCAAGAGACCCAGTACTTC
once	TRBJ2-7	.	TRBV7-8	CASSLAPGYEQYF	TGTGCCAGCAGCTTAGCGCCAGGCTACGAGCAGTACTTC
.	TRBJ1-3	.	TRBV6-1	CASSGDFSSGNTIYF	TGTGCCAGCAGTGGGGACTTCAGCTCTGGAAACACCATATATTTT
.	TRBJ1-5	.	TRBV18	CASSPEGGQPQHF	TGTGCCAGCTCACCAGAAGGGGGACAGCCCCAGCATTTT
.	TRBJ2-7	TRBD1	TRBV29-1	CSGTGTGYEQYF	TGCAGCGGAACCGGGACAGGCTACGAGCAGTACTTC
.	TRBJ2-2	TRBD1	TRBV9	CASSVDRQGKTGELFF	TGTGCCAGCAGCGTAGACCGACAGGGGAAAACCGGGGAGCTGTTTTTT
.	TRBJ2-7	TRBD2	TRBV5-1	CASSLPSGDPYEQYF	TGCGCCAGCAGCTTACCTAGCGGGGACCCTTACGAGCAGTACTTC
.	TRBJ1-1	TRBD1	TRBV7-6	CASSSMDRPSEAFF	TGTGCCAGCAGCTCGATGGACAGGCCCTCGGAAGCTTTCTTT
.	TRBJ1-5	.	TRBV6-5	CASSYMTVNQPQHF	TGTGCCAGCAGTTACATGACAGTTAATCAGCCCCAGCATTTT
medium-sized	TRBJ1-1	.	TRBV19	CASTPGGYVNEAFF	TGTGCCAGTACCCCCGGGGGGTATGTGAATGAAGCTTTCTTT